Each of the 2 T cell receptor beta chains below was sequenced from the same sample in a study of blood T cells in healthy people across ages. For the second PCR, which ran for 7 to 11 cycles, a sample-barcoded 5' primer and a J-beta primer mix were used. Via MiXCR, TCRdb re-called the 5' RACE reads, giving one row per CDR3 protein. The sample shows over 600,000 distinct CDR3 sequences, about 21% of them seen only once. The sequencing input was blood. These TCRs come from a man aged 70-80 years in good health.

This clonotype was picked up a small number of times. The chain carries TRBV10-3 and TRBJ1-6, with D unresolved. The germline V gene has CDR1 ENHRY and CDR2 SYGVKD. Trimming cost V 10 bases and J 7 bases, with 14 bases left between them. The CDR3 runs 13 residues. CDR3 nucleotides: TGTGCCACCCGACGGGATCCAAATTCACCCCTCCACTTT. It is translated as CATRRDPNSPLHF.

This clonotype appeared a few times. The rearrangement uses TRBV12-3 or TRBV12-4 and TRBJ2-7; D is unclear. V was shortened by 3 bases and J by 3 bases, with 12 bases between the two germline ends. CDR3 length: 14 residues. The CDR3 DNA is TGTGCCAGCAGTTTTCAGACCTTGGTCTACGAGCAGTACTTC. Translation gives CASSFQTLVYEQYF.